One T cell receptor beta chain is described in this entry. Antigen unknown. The junction does not match germline at one end; this may be a read error. CDR1 and CDR2 from the germline V gene are DFQATT and SNEGSKA (reference sequence). The CDR3 has 14 amino acids. TCRdb reprocessed the multiplex PCR reads with MiXCR, giving one entry per CDR3 protein. The sample holds about 170,000 distinct CDR3 sequences, 30% to 35% seen once. Breast cancer patients provided tissue from their axillary draining lymph nodes. The sample belongs to a study of breast tumors, draining lymph nodes, adjacent tissues. Notes on the study in general: Compared with lymph nodes, tumors were less diverse; compared with nontumor tissue, more. Luminal-like breast cancer showed significantly greater tumor-nontumor repertoire similarity than basal-like breast cancer did. That most tumor T cells come from lymph nodes remained unproven.

What was sequenced was axillary lymph node tissue. The TCR sequence derives from a female donor with breast cancer. Some clones in this sample may be carry-over from other donors' samples. This chain joins TRBV20-1 and TRBJ2-2; maybe TRBD2 (6 bases). This chain's CDR3 is CSAWDFRETEELFF. The CDR3 nucleotides read TGCAGTGCTTGGGACTTCAGGGAAACCGAGGAGCTGTTTTTT.